This T cell receptor (beta chain) stems from a study of T cell repertoires in cytomegalovirus infection. TCRdb processed the reads anew with MiXCR; each CDR3 protein has one entry. Of some 940,000 distinct CDR3 sequences in the sample, around 30% were seen once. A remark on this clonotype: Its matching antigen is unknown.

The clonotype comes from a human donor in good health (CMV status not recorded). Some clones in this sample may be carry-over from other donors' samples. This specimen consisted of cultured CD8+ T cells from PBMCs, obtained from culture after CMV antigen stimulation.

The CDR3, as DNA: TGCGCCAGCAGCTGGCTTGGGGTAGACAATGAGCAGTTCTTC. Protein product: CASSWLGVDNEQFF. The rearrangement uses TRBV5-1 and TRBJ2-1; unclear D gene. Germline V gene data show CDR1 as SGHRS and CDR2 as YFSETQ. The CDR3 covers 14 residues. Trimming took off 3 bases at V and 5 bases at J, with 12 bases between the two ends.